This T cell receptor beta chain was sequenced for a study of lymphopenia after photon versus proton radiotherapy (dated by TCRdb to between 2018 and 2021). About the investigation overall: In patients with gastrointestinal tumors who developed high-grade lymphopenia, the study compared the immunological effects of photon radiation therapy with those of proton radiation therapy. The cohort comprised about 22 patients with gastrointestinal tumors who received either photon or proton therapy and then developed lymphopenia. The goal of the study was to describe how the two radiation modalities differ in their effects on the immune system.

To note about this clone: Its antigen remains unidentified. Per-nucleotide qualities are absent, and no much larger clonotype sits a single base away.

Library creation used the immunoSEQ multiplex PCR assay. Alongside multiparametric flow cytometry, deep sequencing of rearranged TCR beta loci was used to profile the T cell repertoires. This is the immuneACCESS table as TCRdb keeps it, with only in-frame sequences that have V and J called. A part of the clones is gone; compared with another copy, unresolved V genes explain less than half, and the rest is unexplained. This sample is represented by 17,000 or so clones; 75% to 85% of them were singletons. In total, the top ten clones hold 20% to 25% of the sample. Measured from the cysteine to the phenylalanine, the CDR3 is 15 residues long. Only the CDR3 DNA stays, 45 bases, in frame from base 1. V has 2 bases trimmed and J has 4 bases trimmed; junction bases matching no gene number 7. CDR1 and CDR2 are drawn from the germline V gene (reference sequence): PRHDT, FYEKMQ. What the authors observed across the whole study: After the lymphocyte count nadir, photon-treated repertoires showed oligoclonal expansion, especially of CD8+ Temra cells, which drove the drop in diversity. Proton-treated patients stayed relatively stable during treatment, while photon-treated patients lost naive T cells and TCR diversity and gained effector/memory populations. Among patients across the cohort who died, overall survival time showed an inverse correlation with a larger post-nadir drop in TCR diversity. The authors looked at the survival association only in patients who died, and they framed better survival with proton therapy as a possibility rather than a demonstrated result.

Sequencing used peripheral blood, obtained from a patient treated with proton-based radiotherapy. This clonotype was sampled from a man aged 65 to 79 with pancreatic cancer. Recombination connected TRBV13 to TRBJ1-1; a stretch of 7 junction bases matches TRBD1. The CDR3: CASSLKGARGTEAFF. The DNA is TGTGCCAGCAGCTTAAAGGGGGCGAGGGGCACTGAAGCTTTCTTT.